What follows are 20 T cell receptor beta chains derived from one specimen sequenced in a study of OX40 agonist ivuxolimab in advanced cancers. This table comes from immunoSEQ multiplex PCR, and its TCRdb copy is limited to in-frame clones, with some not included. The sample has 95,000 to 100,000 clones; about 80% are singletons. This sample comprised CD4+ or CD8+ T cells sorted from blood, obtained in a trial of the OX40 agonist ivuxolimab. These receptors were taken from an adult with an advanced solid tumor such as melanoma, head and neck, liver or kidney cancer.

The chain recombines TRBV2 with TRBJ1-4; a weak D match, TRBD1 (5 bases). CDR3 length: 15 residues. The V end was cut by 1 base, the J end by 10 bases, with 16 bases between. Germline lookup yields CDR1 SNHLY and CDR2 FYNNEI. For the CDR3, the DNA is TGTGCCAGCAGTGAAGGGGGCGGCGGAGCCGGAAAACTGTTTTTT. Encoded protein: CASSEGGGGAGKLFF.

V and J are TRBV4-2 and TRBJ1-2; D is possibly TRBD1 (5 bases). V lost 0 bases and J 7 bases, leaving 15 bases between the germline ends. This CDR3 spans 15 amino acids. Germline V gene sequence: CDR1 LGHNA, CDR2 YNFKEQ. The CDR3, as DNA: TGTGCCAGCAGCCAAGATCCAGTGGGGGGTACTGGCTACACCTTC. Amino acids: CASSQDPVGGTGYTF.

This CDR3 reads CASSLRARDNEQFF. CDR3 bases: TGTGCCAGCAGCCTACGCGCCCGGGACAATGAGCAGTTCTTC. The chain employs TRBV4-2 and TRBJ2-1; D is unresolved. Trimming took off 4 bases at V and 5 bases at J, with 12 bases between the two ends. Per the germline V gene, CDR1 is LGHNA and CDR2 is YNFKEQ. This CDR3 comprises 14 residues.

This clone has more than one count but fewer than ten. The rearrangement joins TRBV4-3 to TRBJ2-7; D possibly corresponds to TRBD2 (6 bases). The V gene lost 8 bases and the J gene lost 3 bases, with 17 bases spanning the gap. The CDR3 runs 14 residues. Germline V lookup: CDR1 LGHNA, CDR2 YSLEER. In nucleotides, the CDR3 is TGCGCCAGCGGTCCAACCTTGGGGGGCTACGAGCAGTACTTC. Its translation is CASGPTLGGYEQYF.

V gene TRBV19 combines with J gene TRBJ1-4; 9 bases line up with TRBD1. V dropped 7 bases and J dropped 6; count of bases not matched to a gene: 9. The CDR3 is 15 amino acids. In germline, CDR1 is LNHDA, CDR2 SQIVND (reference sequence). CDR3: CASTRRGQGYEKLFF. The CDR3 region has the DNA TGTGCCAGTACCCGACGGGGACAGGGATATGAAAAACTGTTTTTT.

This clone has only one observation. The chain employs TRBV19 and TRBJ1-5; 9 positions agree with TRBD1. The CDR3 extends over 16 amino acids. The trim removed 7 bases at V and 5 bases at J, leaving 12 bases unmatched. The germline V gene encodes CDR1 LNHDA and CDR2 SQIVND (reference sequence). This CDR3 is CASIKQGAVGDQPQHF. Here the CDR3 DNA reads TGTGCCAGTATTAAACAGGGGGCTGTTGGGGATCAGCCCCAGCATTTT.

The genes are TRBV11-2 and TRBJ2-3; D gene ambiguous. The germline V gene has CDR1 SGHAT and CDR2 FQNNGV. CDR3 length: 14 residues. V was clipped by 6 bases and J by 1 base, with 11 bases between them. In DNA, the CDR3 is TGTGCCAGCAGAGCCGCCGGAGGCACAGATACGCAGTATTTT. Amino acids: CASRAAGGTDTQYF. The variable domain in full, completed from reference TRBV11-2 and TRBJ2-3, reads EAGVAQSPRYKIIEKRQSVAFWCNPISGHATLYWYQQILGQGPKLLIQFQNNGVVDDSQLPKDRFSAERLKGVDSTLKIQPAKLEDSAVYLCASRAAGGTDTQYFGPGTRLTVL.

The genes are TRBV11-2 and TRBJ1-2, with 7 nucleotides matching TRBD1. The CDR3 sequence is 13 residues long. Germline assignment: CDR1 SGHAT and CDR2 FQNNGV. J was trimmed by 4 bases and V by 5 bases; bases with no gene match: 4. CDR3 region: CASSPAGGYGYTF. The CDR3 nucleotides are TGTGCCAGCAGCCCAGCAGGGGGCTATGGCTACACCTTC. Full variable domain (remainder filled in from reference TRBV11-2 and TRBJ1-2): EAGVAQSPRYKIIEKRQSVAFWCNPISGHATLYWYQQILGQGPKLLIQFQNNGVVDDSQLPKDRFSAERLKGVDSTLKIQPAKLEDSAVYLCASSPAGGYGYTFGSGTRLTVV.

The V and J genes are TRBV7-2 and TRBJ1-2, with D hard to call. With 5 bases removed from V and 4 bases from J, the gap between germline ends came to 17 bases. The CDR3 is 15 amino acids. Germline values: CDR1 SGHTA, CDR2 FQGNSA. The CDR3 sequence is CASSLGAAGTYGYTF. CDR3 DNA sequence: TGTGCCAGCAGCCTAGGAGCGGCGGGTACCTATGGCTACACCTTC.

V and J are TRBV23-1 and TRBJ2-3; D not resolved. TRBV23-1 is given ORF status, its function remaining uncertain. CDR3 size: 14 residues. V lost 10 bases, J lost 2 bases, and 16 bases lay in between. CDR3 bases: TGCGCCAATCCCGGATCCCTCTTCACAGATACGCAGTATTTT. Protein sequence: CANPGSLFTDTQYF.

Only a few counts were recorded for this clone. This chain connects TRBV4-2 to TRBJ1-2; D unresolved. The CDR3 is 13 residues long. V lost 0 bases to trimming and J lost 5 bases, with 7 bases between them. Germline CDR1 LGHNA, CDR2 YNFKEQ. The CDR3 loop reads CASSQEGWYGYTF. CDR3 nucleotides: TGTGCCAGCAGCCAAGAAGGATGGTATGGCTACACCTTC.

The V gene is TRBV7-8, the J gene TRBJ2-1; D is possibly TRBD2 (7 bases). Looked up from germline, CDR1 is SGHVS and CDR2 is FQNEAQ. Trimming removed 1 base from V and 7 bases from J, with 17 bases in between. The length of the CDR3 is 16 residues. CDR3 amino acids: CASSLEVGGPRNEQFF. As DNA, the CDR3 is TGTGCCAGCAGCTTAGAGGTGGGGGGGCCCCGTAATGAGCAGTTCTTC.

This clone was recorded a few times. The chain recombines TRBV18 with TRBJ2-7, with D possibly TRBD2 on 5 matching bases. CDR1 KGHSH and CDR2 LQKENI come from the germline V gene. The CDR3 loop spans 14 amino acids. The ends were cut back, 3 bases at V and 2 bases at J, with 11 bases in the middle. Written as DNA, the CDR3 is TGTGCCAGCTCACCGGCCGGGGTCCCCTACGAGCAGTACTTC. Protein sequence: CASSPAGVPYEQYF.

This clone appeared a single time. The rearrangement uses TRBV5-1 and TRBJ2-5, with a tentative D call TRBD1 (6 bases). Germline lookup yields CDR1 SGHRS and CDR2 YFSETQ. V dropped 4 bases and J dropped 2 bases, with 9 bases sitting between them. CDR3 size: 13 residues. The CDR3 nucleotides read TGCGCCAGCAGCGTGGACAGACAAGAGACCCAGTACTTC. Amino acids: CASSVDRQETQYF.

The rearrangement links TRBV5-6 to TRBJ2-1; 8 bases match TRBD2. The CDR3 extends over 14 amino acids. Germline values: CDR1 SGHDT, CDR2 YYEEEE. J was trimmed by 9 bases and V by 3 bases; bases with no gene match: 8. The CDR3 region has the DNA TGTGCCAGCAGCTCCGGGACTAGGGAGGGTGAGCAGTTCTTC. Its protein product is CASSSGTREGEQFF.

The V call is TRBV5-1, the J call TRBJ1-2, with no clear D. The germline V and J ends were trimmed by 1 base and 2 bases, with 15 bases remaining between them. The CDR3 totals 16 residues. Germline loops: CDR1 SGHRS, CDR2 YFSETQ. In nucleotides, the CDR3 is TGCGCCAGCAGCTTGAACCACGTCGCGGGGAACTATGGCTACACCTTC. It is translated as CASSLNHVAGNYGYTF.

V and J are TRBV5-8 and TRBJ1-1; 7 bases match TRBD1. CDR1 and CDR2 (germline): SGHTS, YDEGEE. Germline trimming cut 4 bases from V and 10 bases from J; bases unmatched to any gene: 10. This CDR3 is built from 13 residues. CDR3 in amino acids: CASSDRQGRPAFF. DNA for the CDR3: TGTGCCAGCAGCGACCGACAGGGACGGCCAGCTTTCTTT. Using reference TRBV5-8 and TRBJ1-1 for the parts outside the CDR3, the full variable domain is EAGVTQSPTHLIKTRGQQATLRCSPISGHTSVYWYQQALGLGLQFLLWYDEGEERNRGNFPPRFSGRQFPNYSSELNVNALELEDSALYLCASSDRQGRPAFFGQGTRLTVV.

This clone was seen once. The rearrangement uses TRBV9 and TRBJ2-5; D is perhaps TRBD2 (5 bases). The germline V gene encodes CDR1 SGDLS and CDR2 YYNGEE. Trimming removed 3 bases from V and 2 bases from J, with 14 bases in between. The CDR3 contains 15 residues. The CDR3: CASSDGRALQETQYF. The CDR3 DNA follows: TGTGCCAGCAGCGACGGGCGGGCTCTGCAAGAGACCCAGTACTTC.

Written as DNA, the CDR3 is TGTGCCAGCAGCCGGACTAGCGGCAGCGCAGATACGCAGTATTTT. Residues: CASSRTSGSADTQYF. This chain uses TRBV7-9 with TRBJ2-3; 10 positions agree with TRBD2. J gave up 4 bases and V 5 bases, and 6 bases lay outside the gene matches. This CDR3 has 15 residues. Germline CDR1 is SEHNR and CDR2 is FQNEAQ (reference sequence).

The CDR3, as DNA: TGTGCCAGCAGCTCGCGGAGGGTAAACTATGGCTACACCTTC. The encoded protein is CASSSRRVNYGYTF. This chain connects TRBV5-6 to TRBJ1-2; D remains unclear. CDR3 length: 14 residues. V shed 3 bases and J shed 2 bases, with 11 bases lying between them. In germline, CDR1 is SGHDT, CDR2 YYEEEE.